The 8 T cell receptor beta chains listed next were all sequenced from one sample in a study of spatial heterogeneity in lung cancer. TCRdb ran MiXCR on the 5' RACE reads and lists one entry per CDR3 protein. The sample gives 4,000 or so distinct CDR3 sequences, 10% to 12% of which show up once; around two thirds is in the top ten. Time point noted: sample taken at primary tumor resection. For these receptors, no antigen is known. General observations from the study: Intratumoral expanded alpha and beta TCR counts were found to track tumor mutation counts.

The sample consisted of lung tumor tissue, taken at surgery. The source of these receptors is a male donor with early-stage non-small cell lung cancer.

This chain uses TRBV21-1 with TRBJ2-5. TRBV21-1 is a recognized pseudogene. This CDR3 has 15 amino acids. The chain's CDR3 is CASSERWGSQETQYF. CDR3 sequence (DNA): TGTGCCAGCAGCGAAAGGTGGGGTTCCCAAGAGACCCAGTACTTC.

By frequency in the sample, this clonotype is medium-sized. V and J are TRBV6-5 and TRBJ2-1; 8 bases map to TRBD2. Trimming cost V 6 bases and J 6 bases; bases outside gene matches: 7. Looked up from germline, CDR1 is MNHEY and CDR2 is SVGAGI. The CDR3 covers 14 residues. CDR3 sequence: CASSPTGTSNEQFF. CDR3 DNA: TGTGCCAGCAGCCCTACCGGGACTAGCAATGAGCAGTTCTTC.

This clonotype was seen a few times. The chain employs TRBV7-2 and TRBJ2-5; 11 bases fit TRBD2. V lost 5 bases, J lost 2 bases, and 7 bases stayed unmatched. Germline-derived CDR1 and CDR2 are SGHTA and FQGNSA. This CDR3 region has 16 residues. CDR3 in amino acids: CASSRGLAGGQETQYF. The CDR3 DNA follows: TGTGCCAGCAGCCGAGGGCTAGCGGGGGGTCAAGAGACCCAGTACTTC.

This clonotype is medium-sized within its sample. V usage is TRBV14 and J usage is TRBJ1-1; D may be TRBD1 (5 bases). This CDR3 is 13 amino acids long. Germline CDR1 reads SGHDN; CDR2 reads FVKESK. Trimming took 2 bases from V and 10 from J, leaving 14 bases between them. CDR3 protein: CASSQRDQVVAFF. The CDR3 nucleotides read TGTGCCAGCAGCCAAAGGGACCAAGTCGTAGCTTTCTTT.

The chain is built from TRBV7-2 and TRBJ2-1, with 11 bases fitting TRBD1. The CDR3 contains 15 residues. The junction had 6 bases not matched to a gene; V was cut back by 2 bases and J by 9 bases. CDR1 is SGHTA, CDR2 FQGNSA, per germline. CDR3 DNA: TGTGCCAGCAGCTTACGGACAGGGGGCAAGGGTGAGCAGTTCTTC. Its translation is CASSLRTGGKGEQFF.

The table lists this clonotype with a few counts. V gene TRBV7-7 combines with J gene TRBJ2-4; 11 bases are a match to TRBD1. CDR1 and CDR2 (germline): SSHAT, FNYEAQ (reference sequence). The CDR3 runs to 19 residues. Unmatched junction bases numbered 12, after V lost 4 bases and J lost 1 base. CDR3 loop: CASSSERTGGAVAKNIQYF. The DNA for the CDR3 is TGTGCCAGCAGCTCTGAAAGGACAGGGGGCGCCGTGGCCAAAAACATTCAGTACTTC.

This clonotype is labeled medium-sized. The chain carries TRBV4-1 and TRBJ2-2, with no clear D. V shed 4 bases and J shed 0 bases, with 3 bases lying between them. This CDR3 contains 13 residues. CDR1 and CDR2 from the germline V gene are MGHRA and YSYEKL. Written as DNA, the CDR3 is TGCGCCAGCAGCCGAACGAACACCGGGGAGCTGTTTTTT. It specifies CASSRTNTGELFF.

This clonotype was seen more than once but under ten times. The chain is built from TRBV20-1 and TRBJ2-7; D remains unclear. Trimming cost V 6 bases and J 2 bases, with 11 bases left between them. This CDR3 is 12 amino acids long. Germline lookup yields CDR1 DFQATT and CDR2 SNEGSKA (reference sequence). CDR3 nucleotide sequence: TGCAGTGCGGGCGGTAAGGCCTACGAGCAGTACGTC. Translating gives CSAGGKAYEQYV.